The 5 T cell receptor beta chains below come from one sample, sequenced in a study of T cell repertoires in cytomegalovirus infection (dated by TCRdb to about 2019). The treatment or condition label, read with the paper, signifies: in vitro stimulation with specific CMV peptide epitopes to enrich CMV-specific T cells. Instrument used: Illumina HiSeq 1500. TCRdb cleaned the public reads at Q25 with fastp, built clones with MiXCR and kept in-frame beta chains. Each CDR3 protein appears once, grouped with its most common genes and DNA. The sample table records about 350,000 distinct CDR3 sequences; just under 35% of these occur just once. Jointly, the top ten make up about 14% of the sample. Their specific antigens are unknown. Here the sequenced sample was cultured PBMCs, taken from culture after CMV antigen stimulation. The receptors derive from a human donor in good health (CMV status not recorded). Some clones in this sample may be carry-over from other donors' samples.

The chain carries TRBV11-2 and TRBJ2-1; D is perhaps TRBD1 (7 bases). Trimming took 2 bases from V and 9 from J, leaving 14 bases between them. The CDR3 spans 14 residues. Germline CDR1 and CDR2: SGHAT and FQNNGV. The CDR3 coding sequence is TGTGCCAGCAGCTTAATAACAGGGGAGGCTGAGCAGTTCTTC. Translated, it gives CASSLITGEAEQFF.

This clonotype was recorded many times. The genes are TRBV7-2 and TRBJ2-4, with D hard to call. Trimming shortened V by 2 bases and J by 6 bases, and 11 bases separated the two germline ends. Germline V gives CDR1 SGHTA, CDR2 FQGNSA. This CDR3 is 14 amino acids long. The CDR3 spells CASSLISGINIQYF. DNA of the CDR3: TGTGCCAGCAGCTTAATATCGGGTATAAACATTCAGTACTTC.

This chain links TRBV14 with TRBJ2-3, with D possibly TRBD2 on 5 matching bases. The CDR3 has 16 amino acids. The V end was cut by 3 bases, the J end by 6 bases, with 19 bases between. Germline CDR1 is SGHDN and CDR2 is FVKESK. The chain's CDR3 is CASSQTLVFFRDTQYF. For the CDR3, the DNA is TGTGCCAGCAGCCAGACACTAGTATTTTTCAGGGATACGCAGTATTTT.

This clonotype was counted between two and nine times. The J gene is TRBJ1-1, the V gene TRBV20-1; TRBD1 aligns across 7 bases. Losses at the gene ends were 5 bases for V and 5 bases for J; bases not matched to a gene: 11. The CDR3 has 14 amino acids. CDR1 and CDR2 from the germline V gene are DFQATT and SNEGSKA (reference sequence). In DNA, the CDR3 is TGCAGTGCTTCCAATGGGGACAGAGTGACTGAAGCTTTCTTT. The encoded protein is CSASNGDRVTEAFF.

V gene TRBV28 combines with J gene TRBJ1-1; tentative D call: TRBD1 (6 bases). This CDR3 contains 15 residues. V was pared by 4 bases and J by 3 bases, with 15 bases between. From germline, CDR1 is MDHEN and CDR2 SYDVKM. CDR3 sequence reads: CASSSRTQGYTEAFF. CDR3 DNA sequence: TGTGCCAGCAGTTCCCGCACACAGGGATACACTGAAGCTTTCTTT.